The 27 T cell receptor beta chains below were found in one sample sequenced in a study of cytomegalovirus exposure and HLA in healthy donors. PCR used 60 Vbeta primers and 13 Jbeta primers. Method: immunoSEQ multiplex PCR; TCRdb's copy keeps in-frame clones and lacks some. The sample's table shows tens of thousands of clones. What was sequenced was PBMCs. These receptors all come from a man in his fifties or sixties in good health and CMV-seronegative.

The DNA for the CDR3 is TGCGCCAGCAGCTGGAATCTAGCGGGTCAACAAGAGACCCAGTACTTC. Translating gives CASSWNLAGQQETQYF. V and J are TRBV5-1 and TRBJ2-5; TRBD2 matches at 8 bases. Per the germline V gene, CDR1 is SGHRS and CDR2 is YFSETQ. With V trimmed by 3 bases and J by 2 bases, 9 bases remained unmatched. The CDR3 is 16 amino acids.

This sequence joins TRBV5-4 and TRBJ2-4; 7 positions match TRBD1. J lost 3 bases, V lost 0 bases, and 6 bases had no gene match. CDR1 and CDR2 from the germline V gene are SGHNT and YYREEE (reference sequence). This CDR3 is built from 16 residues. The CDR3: CASSLGGQRGKNIQYF. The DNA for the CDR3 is TGTGCCAGCAGCTTGGGGGGACAGAGGGGCAAAAACATTCAGTACTTC.

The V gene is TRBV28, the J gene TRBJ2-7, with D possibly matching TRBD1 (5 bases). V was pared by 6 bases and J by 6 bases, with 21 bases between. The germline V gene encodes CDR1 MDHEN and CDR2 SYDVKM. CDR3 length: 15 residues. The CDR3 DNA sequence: TGTGCCAGCAGACCCCCCGGGCAGGGCCCTGTCGAGCAGTACTTC. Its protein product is CASRPPGQGPVEQYF.

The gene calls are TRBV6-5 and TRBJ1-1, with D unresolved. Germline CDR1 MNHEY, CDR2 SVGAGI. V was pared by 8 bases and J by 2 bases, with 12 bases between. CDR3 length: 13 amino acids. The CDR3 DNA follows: TGTGCCAGCCATCGCTCGGGAAACACTGAAGCTTTCTTT. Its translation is CASHRSGNTEAFF.

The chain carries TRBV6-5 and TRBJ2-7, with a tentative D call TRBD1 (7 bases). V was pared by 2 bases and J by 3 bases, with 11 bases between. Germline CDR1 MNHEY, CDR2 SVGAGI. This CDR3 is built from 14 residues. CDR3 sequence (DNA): TGTGCCAGCAGTTACGGCGGGACAGTCTACGAGCAGTACTTC. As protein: CASSYGGTVYEQYF.

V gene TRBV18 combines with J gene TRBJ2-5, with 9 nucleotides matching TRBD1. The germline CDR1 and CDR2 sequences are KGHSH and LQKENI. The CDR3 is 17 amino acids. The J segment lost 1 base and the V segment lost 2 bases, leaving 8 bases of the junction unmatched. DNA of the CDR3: TGTGCCAGCTCACCAGTCTTGACAGGGGGTTTCCAAGAGACCCAGTACTTC. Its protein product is CASSPVLTGGFQETQYF.

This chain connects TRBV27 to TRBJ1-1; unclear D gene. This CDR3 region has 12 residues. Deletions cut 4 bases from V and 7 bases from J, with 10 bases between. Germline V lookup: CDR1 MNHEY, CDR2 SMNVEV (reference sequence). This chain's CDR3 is CASSSGVREAFF. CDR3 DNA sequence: TGTGCCAGCAGTTCCGGAGTTCGTGAAGCTTTCTTT.

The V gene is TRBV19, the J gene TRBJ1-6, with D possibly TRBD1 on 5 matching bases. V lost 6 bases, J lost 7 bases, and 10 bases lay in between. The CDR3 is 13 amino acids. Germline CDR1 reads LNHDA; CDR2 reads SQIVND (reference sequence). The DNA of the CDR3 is TGTGCCAGTAGGCGGGGCCAAAATTCACCCCTCCACTTT. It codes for CASRRGQNSPLHF.

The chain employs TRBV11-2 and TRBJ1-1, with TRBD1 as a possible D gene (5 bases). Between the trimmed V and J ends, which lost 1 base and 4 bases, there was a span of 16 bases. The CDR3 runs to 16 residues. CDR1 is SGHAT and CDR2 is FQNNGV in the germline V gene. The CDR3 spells CASSLVGYGGATEAFF. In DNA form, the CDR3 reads TGTGCCAGCAGCTTAGTCGGGTACGGAGGGGCCACTGAAGCTTTCTTT.

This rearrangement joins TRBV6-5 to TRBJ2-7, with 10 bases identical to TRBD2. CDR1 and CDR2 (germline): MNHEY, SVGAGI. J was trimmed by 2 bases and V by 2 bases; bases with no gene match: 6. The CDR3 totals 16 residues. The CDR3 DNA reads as TGTGCCAGCAGTTACACCGGACTAGCGGAACCCTACGAGCAGTACTTC. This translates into CASSYTGLAEPYEQYF.

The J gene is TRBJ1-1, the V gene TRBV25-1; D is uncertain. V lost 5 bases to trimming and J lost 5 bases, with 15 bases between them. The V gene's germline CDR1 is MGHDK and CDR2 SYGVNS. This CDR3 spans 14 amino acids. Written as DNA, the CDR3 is TGTGCCAGCAGTACCAATGTGGGGAGAACTGAAGCTTTCTTT. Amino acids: CASSTNVGRTEAFF. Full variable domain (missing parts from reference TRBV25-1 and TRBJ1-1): EADIYQTPRYLVIGTGKKITLECSQTMGHDKMYWYQQDPGMELHLIHYSYGVNSTEKGDLSSESTVSRIRTEHFPLTLESARPSHTSQYLCASSTNVGRTEAFFGQGTRLTVV.

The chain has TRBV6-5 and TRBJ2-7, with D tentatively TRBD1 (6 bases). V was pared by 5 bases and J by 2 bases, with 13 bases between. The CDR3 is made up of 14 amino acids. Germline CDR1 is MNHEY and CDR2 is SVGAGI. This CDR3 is CASSPRTATYEQYF. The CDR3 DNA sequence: TGTGCCAGCAGTCCCAGGACAGCTACCTACGAGCAGTACTTC.

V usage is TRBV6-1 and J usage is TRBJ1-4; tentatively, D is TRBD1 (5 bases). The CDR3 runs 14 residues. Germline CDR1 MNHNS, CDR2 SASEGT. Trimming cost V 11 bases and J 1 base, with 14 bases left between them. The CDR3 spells CAAQPRGTNEKLFF. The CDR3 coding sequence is TGTGCCGCCCAGCCTAGGGGAACTAATGAAAAACTGTTTTTT.

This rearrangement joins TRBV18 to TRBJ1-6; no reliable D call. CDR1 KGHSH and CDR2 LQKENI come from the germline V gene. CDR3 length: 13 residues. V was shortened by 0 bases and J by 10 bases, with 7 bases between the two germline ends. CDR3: CASSPPVESPLHF. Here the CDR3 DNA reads TGTGCCAGCTCACCACCGGTAGAGTCACCCCTCCACTTT. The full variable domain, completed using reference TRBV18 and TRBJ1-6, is NAGVMQNPRHLVRRRGQEARLRCSPMKGHSHVYWYRQLPEEGLKFMVYLQKENIIDESGMPKERFSAEFPKEGPSILRIQQVVRGDSAAYFCASSPPVESPLHFGNGTRLTVT.

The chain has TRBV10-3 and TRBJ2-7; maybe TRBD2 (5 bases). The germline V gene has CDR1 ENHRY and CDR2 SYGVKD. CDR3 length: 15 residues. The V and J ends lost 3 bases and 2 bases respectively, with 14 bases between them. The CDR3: CAISEGAGGAYEQYF. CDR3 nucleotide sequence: TGTGCCATCAGTGAAGGTGCGGGCGGAGCCTACGAGCAGTACTTC.

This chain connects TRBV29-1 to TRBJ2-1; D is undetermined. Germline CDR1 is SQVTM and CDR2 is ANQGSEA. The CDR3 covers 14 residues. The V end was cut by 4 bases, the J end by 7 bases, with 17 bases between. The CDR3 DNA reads TGCAGCGTTGTAGGCCACACCTCCGGGAATGAGCAGTTCTTC. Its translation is CSVVGHTSGNEQFF.

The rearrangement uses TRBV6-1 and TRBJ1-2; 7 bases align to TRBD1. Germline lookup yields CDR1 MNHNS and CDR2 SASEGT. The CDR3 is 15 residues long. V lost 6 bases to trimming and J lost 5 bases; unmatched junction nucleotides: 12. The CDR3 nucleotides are TGTGCCAGCAGACCCACAACAGGGGCGGGGTATGGCTACACCTTC. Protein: CASRPTTGAGYGYTF.

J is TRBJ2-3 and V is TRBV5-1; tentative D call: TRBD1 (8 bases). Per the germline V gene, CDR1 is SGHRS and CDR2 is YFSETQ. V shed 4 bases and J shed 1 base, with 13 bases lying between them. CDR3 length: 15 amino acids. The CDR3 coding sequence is TGCGCCAGCAGCAGCGGGACAGGCGGCACAGATACGCAGTATTTT. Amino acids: CASSSGTGGTDTQYF.

DNA of the CDR3: TGTGCCAGCAGAAAGGACAGTTCTCACGAGCAGTACTTC. Its translation is CASRKDSSHEQYF. This chain links TRBV2 with TRBJ2-7; tentative D call: TRBD1 (6 bases). The germline gives CDR1 SNHLY, CDR2 FYNNEI. The CDR3 has 13 residues. Between the trimmed V and J ends, which lost 6 bases and 5 bases, there was a span of 14 bases.

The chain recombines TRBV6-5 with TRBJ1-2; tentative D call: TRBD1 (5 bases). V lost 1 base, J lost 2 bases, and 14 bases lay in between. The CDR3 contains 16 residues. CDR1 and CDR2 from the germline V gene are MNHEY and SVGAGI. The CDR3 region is CASSYLPRRDNYGYTF. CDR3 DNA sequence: TGTGCCAGCAGTTACTTGCCTCGGCGGGACAACTATGGCTACACCTTC.

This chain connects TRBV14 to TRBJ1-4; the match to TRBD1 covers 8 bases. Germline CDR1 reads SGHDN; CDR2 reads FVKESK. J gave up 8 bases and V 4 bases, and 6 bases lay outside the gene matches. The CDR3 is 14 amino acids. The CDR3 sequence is CASSLGQGSEKLFF. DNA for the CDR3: TGTGCCAGCAGCCTTGGACAGGGTAGCGAAAAACTGTTTTTT.

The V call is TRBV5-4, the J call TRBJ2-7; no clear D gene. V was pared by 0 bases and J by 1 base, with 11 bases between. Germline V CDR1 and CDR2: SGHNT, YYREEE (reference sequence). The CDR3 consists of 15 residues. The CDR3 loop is CASSLARGASYEQYF. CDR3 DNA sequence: TGTGCCAGCAGCTTGGCACGCGGTGCATCCTACGAGCAGTACTTC.

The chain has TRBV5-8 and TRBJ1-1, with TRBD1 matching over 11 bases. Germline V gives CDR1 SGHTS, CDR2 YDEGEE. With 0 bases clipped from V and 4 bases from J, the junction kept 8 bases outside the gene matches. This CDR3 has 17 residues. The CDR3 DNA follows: TGTGCCAGCAGCTTGGCCGGGACAGGGGGTATTGGCACTGAAGCTTTCTTT. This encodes CASSLAGTGGIGTEAFF. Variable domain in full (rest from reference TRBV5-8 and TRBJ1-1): EAGVTQSPTHLIKTRGQQATLRCSPISGHTSVYWYQQALGLGLQFLLWYDEGEERNRGNFPPRFSGRQFPNYSSELNVNALELEDSALYLCASSLAGTGGIGTEAFFGQGTRLTVV.

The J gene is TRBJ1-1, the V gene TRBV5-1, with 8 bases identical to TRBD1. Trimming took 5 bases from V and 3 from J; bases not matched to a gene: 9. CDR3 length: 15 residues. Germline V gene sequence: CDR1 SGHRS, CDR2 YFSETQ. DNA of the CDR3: TGCGCCAGCAGTCGAAACGCAGGGGGCTACACTGAAGCTTTCTTT. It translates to CASSRNAGGYTEAFF.

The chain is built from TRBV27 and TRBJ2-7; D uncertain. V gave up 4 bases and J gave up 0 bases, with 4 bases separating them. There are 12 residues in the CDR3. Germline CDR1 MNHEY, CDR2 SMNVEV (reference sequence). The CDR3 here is CASSSHSYEQYF. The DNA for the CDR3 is TGTGCCAGCAGTTCCCACTCCTACGAGCAGTACTTC.

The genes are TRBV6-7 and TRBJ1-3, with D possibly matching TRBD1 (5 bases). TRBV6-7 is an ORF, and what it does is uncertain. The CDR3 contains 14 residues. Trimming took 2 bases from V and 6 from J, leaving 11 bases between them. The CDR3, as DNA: TGTGCCAGCAGTTACACTGGCAGGGTAAACACCATATATTTT. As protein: CASSYTGRVNTIYF.

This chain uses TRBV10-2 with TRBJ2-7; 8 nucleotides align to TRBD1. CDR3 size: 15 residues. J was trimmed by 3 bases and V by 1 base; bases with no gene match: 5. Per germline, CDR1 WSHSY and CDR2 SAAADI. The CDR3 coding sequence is TGCGCCAGCAGTGAGTTCAGGGGGCTTGGCTACGAGCAGTACTTC. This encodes CASSEFRGLGYEQYF.